Listed below are T cell receptor beta chains from one sample, sequenced in a study of cytomegalovirus exposure and HLA in healthy donors. Clones were read by immunoSEQ multiplex PCR, and TCRdb kept only the in-frame ones, dropping some. This sample has some 200,000 clones, with roughly 80% found just once. The sequenced sample was PBMCs. The receptors stem from a man aged 35 to 55 in good health and CMV-seronegative. Each CDR3 is given with its conserved first and last residue. A D gene is named only where the DNA matches it firmly. Size is stated for part of the rows, as once, few or many counts, or as a class when the clone is expanded.

J gene	V gene	D gene	clone size	CDR3 protein	CDR3 DNA
TRBJ2-7	TRBV4-1	TRBD1	NA	CASSQDQDRGLYEQYF	TGCGCCAGCAGCCAAGATCAGGACAGGGGGCTCTACGAGCAGTACTTC
TRBJ2-1	TRBV7-3	TRBD2	NA	CASSLVGGGEQFF	TGTGCCAGCAGCTTAGTCGGGGGGGGTGAGCAGTTCTTC
TRBJ2-7	TRBV5-5	NA	few	CASSLQGNPAPYEQYF	TGTGCCAGCAGTCTACAGGGCAACCCCGCACCCTACGAGCAGTACTTC
TRBJ2-1	TRBV19	NA	NA	CASSKLTHNEQFF	TGTGCCAGTAGTAAACTAACCCACAATGAGCAGTTCTTC
TRBJ1-1	TRBV5-6	NA	NA	CASSLYTEAFF	TGTGCCAGCAGCCTTTACACTGAAGCTTTCTTT
TRBJ2-4	TRBV6-6	NA	NA	CASSPLPSPANIQYF	TGTGCCAGCAGTCCACTCCCATCTCCAGCGAACATTCAGTACTTC
TRBJ2-7	TRBV4-2	NA	NA	CASSQDIEAEQYF	TGTGCCAGCAGCCAAGATATTGAGGCCGAGCAGTACTTC
TRBJ1-1	TRBV2	NA	NA	CASRETSRESTEAFF	TGTGCCAGCAGGGAAACCTCCAGGGAAAGCACTGAAGCTTTCTTT
TRBJ1-2	TRBV5-4	TRBD1	NA	CASSETGGGYTF	TGTGCCAGCAGCGAGACAGGGGGCGGCTACACCTTC
TRBJ2-7	TRBV5-8	NA	once	CASSFPLDSLSYEQYF	TGTGCCAGCAGCTTTCCTTTGGACTCCCTCTCCTACGAGCAGTACTTC
TRBJ2-7	TRBV7-9	TRBD1	NA	CASSRTGGVYEQYF	TGTGCCAGCAGCCGCACAGGGGGCGTCTACGAGCAGTACTTC
TRBJ1-5	TRBV2	NA	NA	CASSDQGSNQPQHF	TGTGCCAGCAGTGACCAGGGTAGCAATCAGCCCCAGCATTTT
TRBJ2-7	TRBV6-1	TRBD2	once	CVSKLLAGEGEQYF	TGTGTCAGCAAGTTACTAGCGGGAGAGGGTGAGCAGTACTTC
TRBJ1-2	TRBV5-1	TRBD1	NA	CASSSRQGLGYTF	TGCGCCAGCAGCTCCCGACAGGGACTGGGCTACACCTTC
TRBJ2-1	TRBV4-1	TRBD1	NA	CASSPDRGRDEQFF	TGCGCCAGCAGCCCGGACAGGGGTAGGGATGAGCAGTTCTTC
TRBJ2-3	TRBV10-3	NA	NA	CAISDGITDTQYF	TGTGCCATCAGTGACGGGATCACAGATACGCAGTATTTT
TRBJ2-7	TRBV6-1	TRBD1	NA	CSLGQDEQYF	TGTTCCCTAGGACAGGACGAGCAGTACTTC
TRBJ2-5	TRBV28	NA	NA	CASSRLYSPPGGRSSTQYF	TGTGCCAGCAGCCGCTTATACTCCCCCCCGGGGGGCCGGTCGTCGACCCAGTACTTC
TRBJ2-1	TRBV4-1	TRBD2	NA	CASSQVGGGTYNEQFF	TGCGCCAGCAGCCAAGTCGGCGGGGGGACTTACAATGAGCAGTTCTTC
TRBJ1-5	TRBV10-3	NA	once	CAISESEGQPQHF	TGTGCCATCAGTGAGTCGGAGGGTCAGCCCCAGCATTTT
TRBJ2-7	TRBV5-6	TRBD2	NA	CASSLIAGGFYEQYF	TGTGCCAGCAGCTTGATAGCGGGGGGTTTCTACGAGCAGTACTTC
TRBJ2-5	TRBV2	NA	NA	CASIERSSETQYF	TGTGCCAGCATTGAGCGGAGTAGTGAGACCCAGTACTTC